In this sample, the clone carrying this T cell receptor beta chain turned up a few times. V was trimmed by 0 bases and J by 6 bases, leaving 15 bases between them. The CDR3 sequence is 15 residues long. The germline V gene has CDR1 SGHRS and CDR2 YFSETQ. The data were obtained in a study of T-cell memory formation after mild COVID-19. Overall study: Clustering of TCRs was largely donor specific.

5'RACE primed from the constant segment yielded TCR alpha and TCR beta cDNA libraries bearing sample barcodes and UMIs. TCRdb processed the 5' RACE reads anew with MiXCR; each CDR3 protein has one entry. This table has 300,000 or so distinct CDR3 sequences, less than 20% appearing once. This chain links TRBV5-1 with TRBJ1-1, with D possibly being TRBD1 (5 bases). Sequencing input: PBMCs or a T cell subset sorted from them (not recorded which). The receptor was isolated from a man aged 18 to 30 who had mild COVID-19 (a few samples of this study predate the infection). Cell type and time point are not known. The CDR3: CASSLAGGTTAEAFF. The CDR3 coding sequence is TGCGCCAGCAGCTTGGCGGGGGGGACGACGGCTGAAGCTTTCTTT.